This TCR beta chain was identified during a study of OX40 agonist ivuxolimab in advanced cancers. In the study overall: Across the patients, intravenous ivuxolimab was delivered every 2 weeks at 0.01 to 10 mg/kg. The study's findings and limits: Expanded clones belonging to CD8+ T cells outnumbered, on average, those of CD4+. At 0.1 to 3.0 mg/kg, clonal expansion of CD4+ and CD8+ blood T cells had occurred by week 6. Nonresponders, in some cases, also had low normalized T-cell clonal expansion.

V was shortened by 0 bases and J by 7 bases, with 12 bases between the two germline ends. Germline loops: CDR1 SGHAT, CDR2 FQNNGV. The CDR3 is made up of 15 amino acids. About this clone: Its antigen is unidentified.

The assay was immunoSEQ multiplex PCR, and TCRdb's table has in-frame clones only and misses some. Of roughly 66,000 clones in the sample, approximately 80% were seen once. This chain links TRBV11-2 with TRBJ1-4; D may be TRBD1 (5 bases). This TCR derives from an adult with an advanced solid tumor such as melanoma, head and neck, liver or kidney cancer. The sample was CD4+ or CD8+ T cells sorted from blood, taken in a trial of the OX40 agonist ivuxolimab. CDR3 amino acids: CASSLDGGGLEKLFF. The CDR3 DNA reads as TGTGCCAGCAGCTTAGATGGCGGGGGTCTTGAAAAACTGTTTTTT.